A single sample gave rise to the 23 T cell receptor beta chains below, sequenced in a study of T cells in Graves' hyperthyroidism and ophthalmopathy. Amplification of TCR beta CDR3 regions used RNA as the template. In the first-round RT-PCR of the TCR CDR3, the HTBI primer set was used. Using its own MiXCR run on the multiplex PCR reads, TCRdb lists one record per CDR3 protein. Here the sample spans hundreds of thousands of distinct CDR3 sequences, more than 30% being singletons. The sample taken for sequencing was blood. All receptors come from a man between 18 and 29 years old with Graves' hyperthyroidism.

This clonotype has a handful of counts. The chain combines TRBV19 with TRBJ1-1, with D perhaps TRBD1 (5 bases). Germline-derived CDR1 and CDR2 are LNHDA and SQIVND (reference sequence). The CDR3 totals 15 residues. Trimming took 1 base from V and 3 from J, leaving 12 bases between them. The CDR3 region is CASSIGGTRDTEAFF. In nucleotides, the CDR3 is TGTGCCAGTAGTATAGGAGGGACGCGGGACACTGAAGCTTTCTTT.

The rearrangement joins TRBV7-8 to TRBJ2-7; no definite D call. Germline V lookup: CDR1 SGHVS, CDR2 FQNEAQ. This CDR3 spans 16 amino acids. The ends were cut back, 1 base at V and 0 bases at J, with 13 bases in the middle. The CDR3 bases are TGTGCCAGCAGCTTAGATTGGACGGGTAGCTCCTACGAGCAGTACTTC. Protein sequence: CASSLDWTGSSYEQYF. The complete variable domain, with remaining parts taken from reference TRBV7-8 and TRBJ2-7, reads GAGVSQSPRYKVAKRGQDVALRCDPISGHVSLFWYQQALGQGPEFLTYFQNEAQLDKSGLPSDRFFAERPEGSVSTLKIQRTQQEDSAVYLCASSLDWTGSSYEQYFGPGTRLTVT.

Ten or more counts support this clonotype. The rearrangement links TRBV20-1 to TRBJ1-3; unclear D gene. V dropped 3 bases and J dropped 10 bases, with 13 bases sitting between them. CDR3 length equals 12 residues. The germline V gene has CDR1 DFQATT and CDR2 SNEGSKA (reference sequence). CDR3 in amino acids: CSASNSPGTIYF. CDR3 nucleotide sequence: TGCAGTGCTAGTAATTCCCCTGGGACCATATATTTT.

The chain combines TRBV7-6 with TRBJ1-3, with D tentatively TRBD1 (6 bases). Germline CDR1 reads SGHVS; CDR2 reads FNYEAQ. Between the trimmed V and J ends, which lost 0 bases and 8 bases, there was a span of 11 bases. The CDR3 is 14 amino acids. CDR3 region: CASSLAGGGDTIYF. The CDR3 DNA follows: TGTGCCAGCAGCTTAGCAGGGGGGGGGGACACCATATATTTT.

This rearrangement joins TRBV29-1 to TRBJ2-7, with 7 nucleotides matching TRBD1. The length of the CDR3 is 12 residues. CDR1 and CDR2 (germline): SQVTM, ANQGSEA. The V segment lost 4 bases and the J segment 3 bases; nucleotides outside the gene matches: 3. The CDR3 sequence: CSVGQGDYEQYF. The DNA of the CDR3 is TGCAGCGTTGGACAGGGCGACTACGAGCAGTACTTC.

The count of this clonotype is one. V usage is TRBV20-1 and J usage is TRBJ1-5, with 11 bases lining up with TRBD1. The J segment lost 11 bases and the V segment lost 3 bases, leaving 12 bases of the junction unmatched. Germline V CDR1 and CDR2: DFQATT, SNEGSKA (reference sequence). The CDR3 contains 15 residues. CDR3 DNA sequence: TGCAGTGCTAGGGGGAGGGACAGGGGGTTCGGGACCCAGCATTTT. As protein: CSARGRDRGFGTQHF.

The chain combines TRBV14 with TRBJ2-7, with a weak D call TRBD2 (6 bases). V lost 6 bases, J lost 2 bases, and 23 bases lay in between. Germline V gene sequence: CDR1 SGHDN, CDR2 FVKESK. The CDR3 runs 17 residues. Written as DNA, the CDR3 is TGTGCCAGCAGTTACGGTCCCTTGACGGGACTCACCTACGAGCAGTACTTC. This gives the protein CASSYGPLTGLTYEQYF. The entire variable domain, with the rest obtained from reference TRBV14 and TRBJ2-7, is as follows: EAGVTQFPSHSVIEKGQTVTLRCDPISGHDNLYWYRRVMGKEIKFLLHFVKESKQDESGMPNNRFLAERTGGTYSTLKVQPAELEDSGVYFCASSYGPLTGLTYEQYFGPGTRLTVT.

V gene TRBV20-1 combines with J gene TRBJ2-7; 7 nucleotides align to TRBD2. The CDR3 consists of 13 residues. Trimming at V came to 7 bases and at J to 4 bases, leaving 10 bases not matched to a gene. Germline lookup yields CDR1 DFQATT and CDR2 SNEGSKA (reference sequence). CDR3 bases: TGCAGTGTACCCGGCGGGAGTGTTTACGAGCAGTACTTC. This translates into CSVPGGSVYEQYF.

This clonotype came up a few times. The chain uses TRBV9 and TRBJ1-2; weak D call: TRBD1 (5 bases). Trimming took off 4 bases at V and 7 bases at J, with 14 bases between the two ends. The CDR3 spans 13 residues. Germline assignment: CDR1 SGDLS and CDR2 YYNGEE. The CDR3 protein is CASSTQGLSGYTF. CDR3 bases: TGTGCCAGCAGCACCCAGGGTCTCTCTGGCTACACCTTC. The full variable domain, completed using reference TRBV9 and TRBJ1-2, is DSGVTQTPKHLITATGQRVTLRCSPRSGDLSVYWYQQSLDQGLQFLIQYYNGEERAKGNILERFSAQQFPDLHSELNLSSLELGDSALYFCASSTQGLSGYTFGSGTRLTVV.

This clonotype has a handful of counts. The V gene is TRBV6-1, the J gene TRBJ1-4; the D is unclear. The germline CDR1 and CDR2 sequences are MNHNS and SASEGT. This CDR3 is built from 12 residues. Trimming pared 10 bases from V and 11 bases from J, leaving 17 bases between. The CDR3 coding sequence is TGTGCCACCCAAGGAGGCGTTGGGAAACTGTTTTTT. Encoded protein: CATQGGVGKLFF.

This clonotype was detected ten times or more. The chain combines TRBV20-1 with TRBJ2-7, with D possibly TRBD2 on 6 matching bases. The CDR3 has 14 amino acids. Trimming left V 4 bases short and J 4 bases short, with 17 bases between. Germline CDR1 reads DFQATT; CDR2 reads SNEGSKA (reference sequence). CDR3 coding DNA: TGCAGTGCTACCCGTCGCGGGACCAATTACGAGCAGTACTTC. Translation: CSATRRGTNYEQYF.

In the case of this clonotype: One junction end does not reproduce the germline sequence, and a read error may be involved. This chain connects TRBV2 to TRBJ1-3, with D possibly being TRBD1 (6 bases). From germline, CDR1 is SNHLY and CDR2 FYNNEI. The CDR3 spans 12 residues. CDR3 nucleotide sequence: TGTGCCAGCAGCTTTGGGGGAACAGGGATTGATTTT. Protein product: CASSFGGTGIDF.

The rearrangement links TRBV3-1 to TRBJ1-2, with D possibly being TRBD1 (5 bases). The germline V and J ends were trimmed by 4 bases and 14 bases, with 17 bases remaining between them. The CDR3 consists of 12 residues. The germline CDR1 and CDR2 sequences are LGHDT and YNNKEL (reference sequence). The CDR3 DNA reads TGTGCCAGCAGCCCGCGGCAGGGCAGCTGTACCTTC. It specifies CASSPRQGSCTF. The full variable domain, its missing parts supplied by reference TRBV3-1 and TRBJ1-2, is DTAVSQTPKYLVTQMGNDKSIKCEQNLGHDTMYWYKQDSKKFLKIMFSYNNKELIINETVPNRFSPKSPDKAHLNLHINSLELGDSAVYFCASSPRQGSCTFGSGTRLTVV.

The chain uses TRBV4-1 and TRBJ1-4, with no clear D. This CDR3 has 12 residues. Trimming left V 0 bases short and J 8 bases short, with 4 bases between. The germline V gene has CDR1 MGHRA and CDR2 YSYEKL. CDR3: CASSQDPEKLFF. The CDR3 region has the DNA TGCGCCAGCAGCCAAGATCCCGAAAAACTGTTTTTT.

The V and J genes are TRBV19 and TRBJ1-2; TRBD1 agrees at 7 bases. Germline V CDR1 and CDR2: LNHDA, SQIVND (reference sequence). V dropped 5 bases and J dropped 4; count of bases not matched to a gene: 16. This CDR3 contains 17 residues. The CDR3 nucleotides are TGTGCCAGTAGTCTTACCGGGACAGCCACTAACCTCTATGGCTACACCTTC. This codes for CASSLTGTATNLYGYTF.

This clonotype has more than one count but fewer than ten. The J gene is TRBJ1-1, the V gene TRBV6-6; D is unclear. CDR3 length: 15 residues. Germline V lookup: CDR1 MNHNY, CDR2 SVGAGI (reference sequence). Trimming took 5 bases from V and 0 from J, leaving 13 bases between them. CDR3 in amino acids: CASSITAQMNTEAFF. The CDR3 region has the DNA TGTGCCAGCAGTATTACAGCCCAGATGAACACTGAAGCTTTCTTT.

V and J are TRBV10-2 and TRBJ1-5, with 8 bases lining up with TRBD1. Germline loops: CDR1 WSHSY, CDR2 SAAADI. The J segment lost 7 bases and the V segment lost 4 bases, leaving 6 bases of the junction unmatched. This CDR3 comprises 14 residues. CDR3 sequence reads: CASSATGEVQPQHF. The DNA of the CDR3 is TGCGCCAGCAGTGCGACAGGGGAAGTACAGCCCCAGCATTTT.

The chain carries TRBV27 and TRBJ2-5; D may be TRBD1 or TRBD2 (6 bases each). CDR1 is MNHEY, CDR2 SMNVEV, per germline (reference sequence). V was clipped by 4 bases and J by 5 bases, with 14 bases between them. The CDR3 totals 14 residues. CDR3 region: CASSSLRGVETQYF. In DNA form, the CDR3 reads TGTGCCAGCAGTTCCCTGAGGGGGGTCGAGACCCAGTACTTC.

The V call is TRBV28, the J call TRBJ2-7, with 8 bases matching TRBD1. This CDR3 comprises 15 residues. The germline V gene has CDR1 MDHEN and CDR2 SYDVKM. The ends lost 2 bases at V and 5 bases at J; junction bases unmatched: 8. The CDR3 nucleotides read TGTGCCAGCAGTTTAAGTCGGCAGGGGGCTGACGAGCAGTACTTC. This gives the protein CASSLSRQGADEQYF. Complete variable domain (other parts from reference TRBV28 and TRBJ2-7): DVKVTQSSRYLVKRTGEKVFLECVQDMDHENMFWYRQDPGLGLRLIYFSYDVKMKEKGDIPEGYSVSREKKERFSLILESASTNQTSMYLCASSLSRQGADEQYFGPGTRLTVT.

This clonotype showed up just a few times. The gene calls are TRBV19 and TRBJ1-3; D gene unclear. Germline loops: CDR1 LNHDA, CDR2 SQIVND (reference sequence). Trimming cost V 7 bases and J 0 bases, with 13 bases left between them. This CDR3 contains 15 residues. CDR3 sequence reads: CASKASRSSGNTIYF. Written as DNA, the CDR3 is TGTGCCAGTAAGGCGAGCAGAAGCTCTGGAAACACCATATATTTT.

This clonotype was picked up many times. The CDR3 DNA sequence: TGCAGCGCCGCAGGGGGAACGACTAATGAAAAACTGTTTTTT. Its protein is CSAAGGTTNEKLFF. This chain links TRBV29-1 with TRBJ1-4, with 7 nucleotides matching TRBD1. From germline, CDR1 is SQVTM and CDR2 ANQGSEA. V gave up 7 bases and J gave up 2 bases; unmatched junction bases: 7. CDR3 length equals 14 residues.

This clonotype was seen many times. The CDR3, as DNA: TGTGCCAGCAGTTTCGACAGCTCTGGGGCCAACGTCCTGACTTTC. It is translated as CASSFDSSGANVLTF. The genes are TRBV6-5 and TRBJ2-6; TRBD1 is a possible D gene (5 bases). The V and J ends lost 4 bases and 0 bases respectively, with 7 bases between them. CDR1 MNHEY and CDR2 SVGAGI come from the germline V gene. The length of the CDR3 is 15 residues.

This clonotype was counted ten times or more. CDR3 residues: CASSLGRDAEAFF. In DNA, the CDR3 is TGTGCCAGCAGCTTGGGCAGGGACGCTGAAGCTTTCTTT. The V call is TRBV7-9, the J call TRBJ1-1, with D possibly TRBD1 on 5 matching bases. Trimming cost V 3 bases and J 6 bases, with 11 bases left between them. The germline CDR1 and CDR2 sequences are SEHNR and FQNEAQ (reference sequence). The CDR3 extends over 13 amino acids.